A single sample is the source of the 9 T cell receptor beta chains below, sequenced in a study of T-cell memory formation after mild COVID-19. TCRdb recomputed calls from the 5' RACE reads with MiXCR, one row per CDR3 protein. This table holds 100,000 to 130,000 distinct CDR3 sequences, roughly a sixth found once. The sample was PBMCs or a T cell subset sorted from them (not recorded which). These TCRs come from a young man who had mild COVID-19 (a few samples of this study predate the infection). Cell type and time point are not known.

This clonotype was recorded many times. The chain has TRBV29-1 and TRBJ2-5; D is unclear. Trimming took 3 bases from V and 5 from J, leaving 13 bases between them. The CDR3 has 13 residues. CDR1 is SQVTM, CDR2 ANQGSEA, per germline. As DNA, the CDR3 is TGCAGCGTTGATATCATAGGGCTGGAGACCCAGTACTTC. It codes for CSVDIIGLETQYF.

This clonotype was observed a few times. J is TRBJ1-1 and V is TRBV10-3, with D perhaps matching TRBD1 (6 bases). Germline V gives CDR1 ENHRY, CDR2 SYGVKD. The CDR3 consists of 14 residues. V dropped 9 bases and J dropped 5 bases, with 19 bases sitting between them. DNA of the CDR3: TGTGCCATGCGAACGGGGGCCGAACGGACTGAAGCTTTCTTT. Its protein product is CAMRTGAERTEAFF.

A few counts support this clonotype. The gene calls are TRBV20-1 and TRBJ2-3, with 8 bases matching TRBD2. The ends lost 5 bases at V and 1 base at J; junction bases unmatched: 8. CDR1 DFQATT and CDR2 SNEGSKA come from the germline V gene (reference sequence). The CDR3 totals 15 residues. CDR3 residues: CSAAPGGPGTDTQYF. The CDR3 DNA reads TGCAGTGCTGCCCCGGGGGGGCCAGGCACAGATACGCAGTATTTT.

In its sample, this clonotype was seen a few times. J is TRBJ2-1 and V is TRBV5-1, with D tentatively TRBD1 (6 bases). The germline gives CDR1 SGHRS, CDR2 YFSETQ. The ends were cut back, 0 bases at V and 7 bases at J, with 11 bases in the middle. CDR3 length: 14 residues. The CDR3 loop is CASSLVQGKNEQFF. The CDR3, as DNA: TGCGCCAGCAGCTTGGTACAGGGTAAAAATGAGCAGTTCTTC. Filled out from reference TRBV5-1 and TRBJ2-1, the complete variable domain reads KAGVTQTPRYLIKTRGQQVTLSCSPISGHRSVSWYQQTPGQGLQFLFEYFSETQRNKGNFPGRFSGRQFSNSRSEMNVSTLELGDSALYLCASSLVQGKNEQFFGPGTRLTVL.

This clonotype was counted between two and nine times. The chain is built from TRBV28 and TRBJ2-4; 8 bases align to TRBD1. The CDR3 is made up of 15 amino acids. Germline V gives CDR1 MDHEN, CDR2 SYDVKM. The junction had 9 bases not matched to a gene; V was cut back by 6 bases and J by 5 bases. CDR3 protein: CASSRSDRAENIQYF. The CDR3 DNA reads TGTGCCAGCAGCCGCTCGGACAGGGCTGAAAACATTCAGTACTTC.

V usage is TRBV12-3 or TRBV12-4 and J usage is TRBJ2-7; 8 nucleotides match TRBD1. This CDR3 has 13 residues. The J segment lost 9 bases and the V segment lost 7 bases, leaving 11 bases of the junction unmatched. CDR3 residues: CASTLGAGGRQYF. CDR3 sequence (DNA): TGTGCCAGCACCCTAGGGGCAGGGGGCAGGCAGTACTTC.

The rearrangement links TRBV24-1 to TRBJ2-2; maybe TRBD1 (6 bases). CDR3 length: 12 amino acids. Germline CDR1 reads KGHDR; CDR2 reads SFDVKD. V lost 6 bases, J lost 5 bases, and 6 bases lay in between. As DNA, the CDR3 is TGTGCCACCAGTACAGGGACCGGGGAGCTGTTTTTT. Translated, it gives CATSTGTGELFF.

This chain connects TRBV10-3 to TRBJ2-5; TRBD2 is a possible D gene (6 bases). With 5 bases removed from V and 4 bases from J, the gap between germline ends came to 17 bases. This CDR3 region has 15 residues. Germline CDR1 ENHRY, CDR2 SYGVKD. CDR3 region: CAISQPGTGGETQYF. DNA of the CDR3: TGTGCCATCAGTCAGCCCGGGACTGGCGGAGAGACCCAGTACTTC.

This clonotype has a count of ten or more. V and J are TRBV7-8 and TRBJ2-5, with TRBD2 matching 12 bases. Germline trimming cut 3 bases from V and 0 bases from J; bases unmatched to any gene: 5. The CDR3 has 17 amino acids. Germline V gene sequence: CDR1 SGHVS, CDR2 FQNEAQ. CDR3 sequence: CASSLGLAGGNQETQYF. For the CDR3, the DNA is TGTGCCAGCAGCTTGGGACTAGCGGGTGGAAACCAAGAGACCCAGTACTTC.